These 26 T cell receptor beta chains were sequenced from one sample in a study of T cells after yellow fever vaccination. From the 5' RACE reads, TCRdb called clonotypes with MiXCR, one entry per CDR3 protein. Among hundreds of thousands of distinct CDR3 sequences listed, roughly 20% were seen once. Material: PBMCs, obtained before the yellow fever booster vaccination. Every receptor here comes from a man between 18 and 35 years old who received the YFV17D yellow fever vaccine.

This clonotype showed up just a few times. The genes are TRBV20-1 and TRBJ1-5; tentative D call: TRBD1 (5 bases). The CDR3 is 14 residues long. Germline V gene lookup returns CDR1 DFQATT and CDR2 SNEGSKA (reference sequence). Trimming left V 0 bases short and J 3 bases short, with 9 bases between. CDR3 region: CSARDGGYNQPQHF. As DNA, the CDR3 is TGCAGTGCTAGAGATGGGGGGTACAATCAGCCCCAGCATTTT.

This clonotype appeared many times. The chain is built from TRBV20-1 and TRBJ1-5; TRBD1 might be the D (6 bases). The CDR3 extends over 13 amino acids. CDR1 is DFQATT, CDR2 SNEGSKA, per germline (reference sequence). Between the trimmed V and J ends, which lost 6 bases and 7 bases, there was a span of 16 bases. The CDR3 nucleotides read TGCAGTGCCAATACAGGGAGTGGGCAGCCCCAGCATTTT. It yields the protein CSANTGSGQPQHF.

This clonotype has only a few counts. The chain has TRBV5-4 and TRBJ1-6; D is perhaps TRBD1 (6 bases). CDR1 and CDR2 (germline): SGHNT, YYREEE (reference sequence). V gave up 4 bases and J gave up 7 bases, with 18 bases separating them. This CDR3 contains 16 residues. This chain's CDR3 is CASSALQGTGNSPLHF. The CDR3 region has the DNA TGTGCCAGCAGCGCGTTACAGGGTACGGGGAATTCACCCCTCCACTTT.

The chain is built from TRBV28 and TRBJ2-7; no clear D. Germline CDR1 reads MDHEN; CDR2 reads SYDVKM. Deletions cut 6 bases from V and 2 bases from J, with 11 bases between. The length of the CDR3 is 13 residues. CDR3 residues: CASRPGRTYEQYV. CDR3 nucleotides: TGTGCCAGCAGACCAGGACGGACCTACGAGCAGTACGTC.

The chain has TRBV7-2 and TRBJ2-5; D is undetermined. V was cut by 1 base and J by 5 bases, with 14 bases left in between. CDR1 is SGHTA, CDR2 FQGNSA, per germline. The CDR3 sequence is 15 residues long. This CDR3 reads CASSLGLGPGETQYF. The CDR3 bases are TGTGCCAGCAGCTTAGGGTTGGGCCCTGGGGAGACCCAGTACTTC. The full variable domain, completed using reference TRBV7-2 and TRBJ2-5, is GAGVSQSPSNKVTEKGKDVELRCDPISGHTALYWYRQSLGQGLEFLIYFQGNSAPDKSGLPSDRFSAERTGGSVSTLTIQRTQQEDSAVYLCASSLGLGPGETQYFGPGTRLLVL.

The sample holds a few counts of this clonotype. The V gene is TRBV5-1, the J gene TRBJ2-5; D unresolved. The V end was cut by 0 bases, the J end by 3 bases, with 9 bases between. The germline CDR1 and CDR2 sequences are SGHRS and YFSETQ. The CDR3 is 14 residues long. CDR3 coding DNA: TGCGCCAGCAGCTTGGGTCCGGCAGAAGAGACCCAGTACTTC. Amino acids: CASSLGPAEETQYF.

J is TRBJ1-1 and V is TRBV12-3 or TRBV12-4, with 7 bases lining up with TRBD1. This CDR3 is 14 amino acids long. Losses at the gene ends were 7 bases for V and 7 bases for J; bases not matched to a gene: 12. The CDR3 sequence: CASTMTGQGFEAFF. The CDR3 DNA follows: TGTGCCAGCACCATGACAGGGCAGGGATTTGAAGCTTTCTTT.

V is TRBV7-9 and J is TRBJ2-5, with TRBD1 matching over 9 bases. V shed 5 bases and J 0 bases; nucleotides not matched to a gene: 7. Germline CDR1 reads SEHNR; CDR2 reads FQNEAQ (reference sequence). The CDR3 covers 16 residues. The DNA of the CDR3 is TGTGCCAGCAGCGACCGGGACAGGGCGTACCAAGAGACCCAGTACTTC. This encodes CASSDRDRAYQETQYF.

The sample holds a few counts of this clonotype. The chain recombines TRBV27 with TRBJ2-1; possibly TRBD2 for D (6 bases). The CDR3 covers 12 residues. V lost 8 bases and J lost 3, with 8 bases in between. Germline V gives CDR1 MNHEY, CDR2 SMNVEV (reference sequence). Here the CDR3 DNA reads TGTGCCAGCCGGGGACTCTACAATGAGCAGTTCTTC. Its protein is CASRGLYNEQFF.

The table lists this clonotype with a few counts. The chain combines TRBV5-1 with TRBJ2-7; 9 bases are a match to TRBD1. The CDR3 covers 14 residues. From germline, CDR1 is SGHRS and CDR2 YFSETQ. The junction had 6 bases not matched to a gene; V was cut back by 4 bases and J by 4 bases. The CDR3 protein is CASSPGDREYEQYV. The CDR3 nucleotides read TGCGCCAGCAGCCCTGGGGACAGGGAGTACGAGCAGTACGTC.

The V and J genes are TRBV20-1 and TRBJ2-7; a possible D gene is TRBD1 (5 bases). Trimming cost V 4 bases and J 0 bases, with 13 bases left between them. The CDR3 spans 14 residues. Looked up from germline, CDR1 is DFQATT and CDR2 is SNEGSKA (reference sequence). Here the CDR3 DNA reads TGCAGTGCTAATCTACAGGACCGCTCCTACGAGCAGTACTTC. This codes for CSANLQDRSYEQYF.

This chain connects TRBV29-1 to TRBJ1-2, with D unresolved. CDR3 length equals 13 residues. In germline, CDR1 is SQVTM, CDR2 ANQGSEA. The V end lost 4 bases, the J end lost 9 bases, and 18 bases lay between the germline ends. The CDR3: CSVAAPLISSYTF. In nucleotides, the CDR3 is TGCAGCGTTGCCGCCCCGCTAATTAGCAGCTACACCTTC. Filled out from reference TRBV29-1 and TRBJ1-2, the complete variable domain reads SAVISQKPSRDICQRGTSLTIQCQVDSQVTMMFWYRQQPGQSLTLIATANQGSEATYESGFVIDKFPISRPNLTFSTLTVSNMSPEDSSIYLCSVAAPLISSYTFGSGTRLTVV.

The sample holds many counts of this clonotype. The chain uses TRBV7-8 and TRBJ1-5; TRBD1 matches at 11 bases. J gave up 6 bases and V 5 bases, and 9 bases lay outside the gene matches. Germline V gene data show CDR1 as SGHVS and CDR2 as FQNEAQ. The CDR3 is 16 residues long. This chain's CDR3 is CASSPFGQGAIQPQHF. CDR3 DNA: TGTGCCAGCAGCCCCTTTGGACAGGGGGCGATTCAGCCCCAGCATTTT.

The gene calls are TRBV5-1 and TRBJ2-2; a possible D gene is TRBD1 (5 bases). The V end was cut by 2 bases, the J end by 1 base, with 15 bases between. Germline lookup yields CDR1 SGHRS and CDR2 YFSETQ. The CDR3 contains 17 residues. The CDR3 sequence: CASSFTVRQGNTGELFF. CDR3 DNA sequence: TGCGCCAGCAGCTTCACGGTCCGGCAGGGGAACACCGGGGAGCTGTTTTTT.

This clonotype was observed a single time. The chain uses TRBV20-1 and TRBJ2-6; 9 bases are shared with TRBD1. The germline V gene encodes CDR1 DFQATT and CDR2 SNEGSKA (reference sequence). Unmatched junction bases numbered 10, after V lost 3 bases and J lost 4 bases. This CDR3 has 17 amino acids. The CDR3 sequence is CSASSGTGLRGANVLTF. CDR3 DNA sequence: TGCAGTGCTAGCTCCGGGACAGGGCTAAGAGGGGCCAACGTCCTGACTTTC.

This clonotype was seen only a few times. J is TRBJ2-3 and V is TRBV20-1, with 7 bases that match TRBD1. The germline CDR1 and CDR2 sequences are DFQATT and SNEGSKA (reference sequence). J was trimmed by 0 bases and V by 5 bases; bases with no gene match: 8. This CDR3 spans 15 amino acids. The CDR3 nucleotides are TGCAGTGCTTCCCAGGACAGGACAAGCACAGATACGCAGTATTTT. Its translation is CSASQDRTSTDTQYF.

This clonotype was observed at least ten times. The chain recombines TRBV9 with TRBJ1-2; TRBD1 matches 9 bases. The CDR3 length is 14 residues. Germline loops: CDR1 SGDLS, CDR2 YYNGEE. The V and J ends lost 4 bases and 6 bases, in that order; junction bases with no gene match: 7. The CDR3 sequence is CASSLGQGGDGYTF. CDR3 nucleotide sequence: TGTGCCAGCAGCCTGGGACAGGGCGGGGATGGCTACACCTTC. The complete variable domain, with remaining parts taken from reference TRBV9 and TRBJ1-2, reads DSGVTQTPKHLITATGQRVTLRCSPRSGDLSVYWYQQSLDQGLQFLIQYYNGEERAKGNILERFSAQQFPDLHSELNLSSLELGDSALYFCASSLGQGGDGYTFGSGTRLTVV.

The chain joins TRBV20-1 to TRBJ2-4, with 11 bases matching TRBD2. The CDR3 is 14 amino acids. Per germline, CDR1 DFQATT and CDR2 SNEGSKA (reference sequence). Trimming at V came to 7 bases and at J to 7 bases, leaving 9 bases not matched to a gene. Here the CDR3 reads CSGFVAGGRNIQYF. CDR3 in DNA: TGCAGTGGGTTCGTAGCGGGGGGGCGGAACATTCAGTACTTC.

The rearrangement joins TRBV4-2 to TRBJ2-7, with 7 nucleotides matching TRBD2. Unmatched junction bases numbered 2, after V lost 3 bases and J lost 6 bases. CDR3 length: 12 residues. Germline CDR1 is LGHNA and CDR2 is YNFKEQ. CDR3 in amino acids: CASSQSSGEQYF. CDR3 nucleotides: TGTGCCAGCAGCCAGTCTAGCGGCGAGCAGTACTTC.

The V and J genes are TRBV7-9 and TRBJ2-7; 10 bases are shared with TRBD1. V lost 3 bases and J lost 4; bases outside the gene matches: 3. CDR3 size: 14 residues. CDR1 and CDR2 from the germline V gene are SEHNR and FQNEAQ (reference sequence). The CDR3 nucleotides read TGTGCCAGCAGCTTCGACAGGGGGCCGTACGAGCAGTACTTC. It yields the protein CASSFDRGPYEQYF. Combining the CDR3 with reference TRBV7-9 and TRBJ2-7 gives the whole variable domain DTGVSQNPRHKITKRGQNVTFRCDPISEHNRLYWYRQTLGQGPEFLTYFQNEAQLEKSRLLSDRFSAERPKGSFSTLEIQRTEQGDSAMYLCASSFDRGPYEQYFGPGTRLTVT.

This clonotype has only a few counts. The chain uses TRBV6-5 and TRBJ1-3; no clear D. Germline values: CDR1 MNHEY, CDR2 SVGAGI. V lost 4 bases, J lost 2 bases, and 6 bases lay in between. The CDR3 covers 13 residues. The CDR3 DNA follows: TGTGCCAGCAGTTCGGCGGCTGGAAACACCATATATTTT. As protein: CASSSAAGNTIYF.

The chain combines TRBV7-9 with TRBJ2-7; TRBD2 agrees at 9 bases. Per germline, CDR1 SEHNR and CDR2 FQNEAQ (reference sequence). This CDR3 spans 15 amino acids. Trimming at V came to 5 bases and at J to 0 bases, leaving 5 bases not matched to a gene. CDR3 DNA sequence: TGTGCCAGCAGCCCGGGGCGGGGGGGCTCCTACGAGCAGTACGTC. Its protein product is CASSPGRGGSYEQYV.

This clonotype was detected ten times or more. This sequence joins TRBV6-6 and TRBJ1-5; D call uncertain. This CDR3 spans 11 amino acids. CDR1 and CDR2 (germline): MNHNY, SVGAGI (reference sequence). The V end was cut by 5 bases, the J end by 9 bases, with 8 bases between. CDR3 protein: CASSRVGPQHF. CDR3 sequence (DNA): TGTGCCAGCAGTCGGGTGGGGCCCCAGCATTTT.

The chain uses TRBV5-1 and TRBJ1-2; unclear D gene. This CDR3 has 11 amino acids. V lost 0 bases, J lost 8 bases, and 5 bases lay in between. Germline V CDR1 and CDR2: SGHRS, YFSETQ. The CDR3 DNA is TGCGCCAGCAGCTTGGATCGCGGCTACACCTTC. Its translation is CASSLDRGYTF.

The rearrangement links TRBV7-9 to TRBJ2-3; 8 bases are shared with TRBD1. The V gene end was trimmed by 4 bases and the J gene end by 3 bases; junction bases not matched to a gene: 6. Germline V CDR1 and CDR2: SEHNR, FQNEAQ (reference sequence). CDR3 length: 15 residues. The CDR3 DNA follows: TGTGCCAGCAGCTCTGACAGGGGCGTTACAGATACGCAGTATTTT. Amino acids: CASSSDRGVTDTQYF.

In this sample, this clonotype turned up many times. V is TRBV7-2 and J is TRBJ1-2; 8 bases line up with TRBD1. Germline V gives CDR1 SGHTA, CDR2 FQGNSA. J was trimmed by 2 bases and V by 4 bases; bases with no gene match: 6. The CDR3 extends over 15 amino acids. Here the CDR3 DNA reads TGTGCCAGCAGCTACTCGACAGGGGAGAACTATGGCTACACCTTC. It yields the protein CASSYSTGENYGYTF.